This T cell receptor beta chain stems from a study of T cells after yellow fever vaccination (dated by TCRdb to the late 2010s). The study in broad terms: The SMART-Seq v4 Ultra Low Input RNA kit was used to prepare libraries from fractions with low cell numbers. To follow T-cell clones before and after both primary and booster YFV17D yellow fever vaccination, bulk TCR alpha and beta repertoires underwent longitudinal sequencing. The cohort comprised two healthy male donors, one aged 18 to 30 and one aged 30 to 40 years. Blood was drawn at multiple timepoints before and after primary and secondary immunization, with bulk PBMC replicates and cell subsets isolated.

As to this clonotype: Its antigen remains undetermined. No base quality information exists; no much larger clone differs at one position.

The treatment or condition label of this sample denotes: live attenuated yellow fever vaccine strain. PBMCs were isolated from peripheral blood using a standard Ficoll-Paque protocol. Dynabeads CD4 and CD8 positive selection kits were used to isolate the CD4 and CD8 T-cell fractions. RNA was extracted with TriZol from bulk PBMCs, CD4 and CD8 fractions, and dextramer-positive and dextramer-negative fractions. Here is what the overall study found, with its caveats: Because the study included only a couple of donors, the extent to which the findings can be generalized is limited. A small fraction of clonotypes appeared in both the CD4 and CD8 compartments, likely as a result of convergent recombination. Because abundant contaminating clonotypes from the bulk population could be contained in FACS-sorted repertoires, computational filtering was required. After the booster, most clones that had expanded after primary vaccination were detected again (around 96% of CD4 and around nine tenths of CD8), suggesting broad maintenance of memory. The secondary T-cell response was found to be weaker but faster than the primary response, with a peak reached on day 5 rather than on day 15.

The sample was run on an Illumina NovaSeq 6000. TCR cDNA was synthesized by 5'RACE template switching, which introduced a universal primer site and unique molecular identifiers. Priming of cDNA synthesis was performed from both the TCR alpha and TCR beta constant segments. Libraries were amplified in two PCR steps, with sample barcodes and sequencing adapters added in the second step. Sequencing of libraries was performed on Illumina HiSeq 2500 (2x100 bp) or NovaSeq (2x150 bp). The original methods were these. Reads were demultiplexed and collapsed into UMI consensus sequences with MIGEC, and V(D)J alignment was performed with MiXCR. Clonotypes responding to the vaccine were identified with edgeR on replicate PBMC samples, with the criteria of FDR below 0.01 and a log2 fold change above 5 up to day 15. Bulk clonotypes were assigned CD4 or CD8 identity according to which sequenced CD4 or CD8 repertoire held them at higher abundance. TCRdb redid the processing of the public reads, applying fastp at Q25 and MiXCR, and retained in-frame beta chains. Identical CDR3 proteins give one entry, which carries the most common genes and DNA. Here the V and J calls rest on TCRdb's processing, not on the authors' analysis. The sample records a few hundred thousand distinct CDR3 sequences, about 5.2% of which are singletons. The ten largest clones represent more than 3% of the sample.

CDR1 SGHTA and CDR2 FQGNSA are derived from the germline V gene. Trimming removed 5 bases from V and 4 bases from J, leaving 10 bases between the germline ends. Reading from cysteine to phenylalanine, the CDR3 counts 13 amino acids. The retained sequence is limited to the CDR3, 39 bases, with the frame set at the first base. The sample was CD4+ T cells sorted from PBMCs, taken on the day of the yellow fever booster vaccination. The source is a man between 18 and 35 years old who received the YFV17D yellow fever vaccine. The rearrangement combines TRBV7-2 with TRBJ2-3; the D gene is unclear. The CDR3 reads CASSPGAPDTQYF. The bases are TGTGCCAGCAGCCCCGGAGCCCCAGATACGCAGTATTTT.